This T cell receptor beta chain was recovered during a study of blood T cell repertoires in COVID-19. Looking at the study overall: Acute-phase and convalescent COVID-19 samples originated in the United States, Italy and Spain. Sample material is recorded as cDNA or gDNA derived from T cells, B-cell-depleted T cells, or PBMCs.

The germline V and J ends were trimmed by 3 bases and 0 bases, with 14 bases remaining between them. This CDR3 has 16 amino acids. Germline V gene data show CDR1 as KGHSH and CDR2 as LQKENI. Original methodology: Quantification of nucleated cells was approximated via reference gene primer amplification. This table comes from immunoSEQ multiplex PCR, and its TCRdb copy is limited to in-frame clones, with some not included. Clone size and the V and J calls come from that table; the DNA yielded D and trimming. The sample lists more than 200,000 clones; over 70% were seen once. The clonotype was recovered from a man aged 35 to 55 with active or convalescent COVID-19. Material: peripheral blood. The genes are TRBV18 and TRBJ1-1; TRBD1 might be the D (5 bases). DNA for the CDR3: TGTGCCAGCTCACCGACGCGGGGGGGAATGAACACTGAAGCTTTCTTT. This gives the protein CASSPTRGGMNTEAFF.